These 22 T cell receptor beta chains were all obtained from the same sample, sequenced in a study of cytomegalovirus exposure and HLA in healthy donors. Sequencing used immunoSEQ multiplex PCR; TCRdb keeps in-frame clones, though not all of them. The table lists about 130,000 clones, just under 90% of them singletons. Sequencing was carried out using PBMCs. These receptors were taken from a woman in her thirties in good health and CMV-seropositive.

DNA for the CDR3: TGTGCCAGCAGCTTTCCGACAGGTAGCACAGATACGCAGTATTTT. Amino acid sequence: CASSFPTGSTDTQYF. V usage is TRBV5-8 and J usage is TRBJ2-3; D perhaps matches TRBD1 (6 bases). Per germline, CDR1 SGHTS and CDR2 YDEGEE. This CDR3 region has 15 residues. V lost 2 bases and J lost 0, with 10 bases in between.

The rearrangement links TRBV28 to TRBJ1-3, with unresolved D. V was shortened by 3 bases and J by 0 bases, with 9 bases between the two germline ends. There are 15 residues in the CDR3. CDR1 and CDR2 from the germline V gene are MDHEN and SYDVKM. The DNA for the CDR3 is TGTGCCAGCAGTTTGTGGAGGGACTCTGGAAACACCATATATTTT. As protein: CASSLWRDSGNTIYF.

This clone was observed a single time. The chain joins TRBV15 to TRBJ2-7; 8 bases fit TRBD2. The CDR3 is 14 residues long. The V gene's germline CDR1 is LNHNV and CDR2 YYDKDF (reference sequence). V shed 2 bases, J shed 6 bases, and the junction held 6 bases outside the gene matches. Here the CDR3 DNA reads TGTGCCACCAGCAGAACTAGCGGTGGTTTCGAGCAGTACTTC. It yields the protein CATSRTSGGFEQYF.

The chain has TRBV28 and TRBJ2-7; 10 bases fit TRBD1. The CDR3 contains 13 residues. The germline CDR1 and CDR2 sequences are MDHEN and SYDVKM. The V gene end was trimmed by 5 bases and the J gene end by 5 bases; junction bases not matched to a gene: 3. CDR3 sequence: CASSDRGLNEQYF. Here the CDR3 DNA reads TGTGCCAGCAGTGACAGGGGGCTCAACGAGCAGTACTTC.

There are a few counts of this clone. J is TRBJ2-7 and V is TRBV7-2, with 7 bases aligning to TRBD1. The CDR3 length is 14 residues. CDR1 and CDR2 (germline): SGHTA, FQGNSA. V lost 2 bases, J lost 3 bases, and 4 bases stayed unmatched. The CDR3 nucleotides read TGTGCCAGCAGCTTAATGGGACAGCGCTACGAGCAGTACTTC. Translated, it gives CASSLMGQRYEQYF.

This chain joins TRBV7-2 and TRBJ2-3; possible D gene TRBD2, 6 bases. This CDR3 comprises 15 residues. V lost 5 bases, J lost 2 bases, and 14 bases lay in between. Germline values: CDR1 SGHTA, CDR2 FQGNSA. The chain's CDR3 is CASSPDYLSTDTQYF. The CDR3 DNA reads TGTGCCAGCAGCCCGGACTACCTCTCCACAGATACGCAGTATTTT.

The gene calls are TRBV6-6 and TRBJ2-1; 9 bases match TRBD2. This CDR3 is built from 16 residues. Trimming at V came to 1 base and at J to 4 bases, leaving 5 bases not matched to a gene. Germline V gene lookup returns CDR1 MNHNY and CDR2 SVGAGI (reference sequence). The CDR3 nucleotides read TGTGCCAGCAGTTACTTGGCGGGGGGGGTTTACAATGAGCAGTTCTTC. It encodes CASSYLAGGVYNEQFF.

The chain carries TRBV20-1 and TRBJ1-2; D unclear. Germline assignment: CDR1 DFQATT and CDR2 SNEGSKA (reference sequence). Trimming removed 2 bases at V and 4 bases at J, with 5 bases between. This CDR3 spans 11 amino acids. DNA of the CDR3: TGCAGTGCTAGATACAGCTATGGCTACACCTTC. As protein: CSARYSYGYTF.

The rearrangement links TRBV5-4 to TRBJ2-1, with 8 bases aligning to TRBD2. Germline CDR1 reads SGHNT; CDR2 reads YYREEE (reference sequence). This CDR3 region has 13 residues. Trimming removed 3 bases from V and 10 bases from J; junction bases left unmatched: 6. CDR3 DNA: TGTGCCAGCAGCTGGGAGAGCGGGAGCGAGCAGTTCTTC. Translating gives CASSWESGSEQFF.

This chain uses TRBV5-1 with TRBJ2-3; possibly TRBD2 for D (5 bases). Germline V gene sequence: CDR1 SGHRS, CDR2 YFSETQ. The CDR3 is 13 residues long. The ends were cut back, 3 bases at V and 4 bases at J, with 9 bases in the middle. This CDR3 reads CASSSRLPDTQYF. The DNA of the CDR3 is TGCGCCAGCAGCTCCCGACTACCAGATACGCAGTATTTT.

This clone was counted between two and nine times. The gene calls are TRBV5-5 and TRBJ1-2; D may be TRBD1 (5 bases). Germline CDR1 and CDR2: SGHKS and YYEKEE (reference sequence). The CDR3 has 15 amino acids. Trimming left V 4 bases short and J 2 bases short, with 15 bases between. CDR3 sequence: CASSPSPGGNYGYTF. CDR3 nucleotides: TGTGCCAGCAGCCCCTCCCCCGGGGGAAACTATGGCTACACCTTC.

This rearrangement joins TRBV9 to TRBJ2-7; weak D call: TRBD2 (5 bases). There are 13 residues in the CDR3. The germline V gene encodes CDR1 SGDLS and CDR2 YYNGEE. Between the trimmed V and J ends, which lost 0 bases and 7 bases, there was a span of 11 bases. The CDR3 protein is CASSVGGSGEQYF. CDR3 nucleotides: TGTGCCAGCAGCGTAGGGGGATCGGGGGAGCAGTACTTC.

The chain recombines TRBV6-5 with TRBJ1-6, with D possibly matching TRBD1 (6 bases). V was pared by 3 bases and J by 3 bases, with 12 bases between. The length of the CDR3 is 16 residues. Germline CDR1 and CDR2: MNHEY and SVGAGI. This CDR3 reads CASSYSGQVYNSPLHF. The CDR3 DNA reads as TGTGCCAGCAGTTATTCGGGACAAGTCTATAATTCACCCCTCCACTTT.

The rearrangement joins TRBV2 to TRBJ1-5; 9 bases agree with TRBD1. The V gene's germline CDR1 is SNHLY and CDR2 FYNNEI. V was pared by 3 bases and J by 4 bases, with 7 bases of the junction left unmatched. The CDR3 length is 16 residues. CDR3 nucleotides: TGTGCCAGCAGTGAGTGGGAGGGACAGGGTAATCAGCCCCAGCATTTT. This encodes CASSEWEGQGNQPQHF.

The rearrangement links TRBV12-2 to TRBJ1-6; the table's D call of TRBD1 was not tested on the DNA. TRBV12-2 is recorded as a pseudogene. The CDR3 consists of 13 residues. The CDR3 region is CASRLYRDSPLHF. CDR3 nucleotides: TGTGCAAGTCGTTTATACAGGGATTCACCCCTCCACTTT.

J is TRBJ2-3 and V is TRBV5-4; TRBD2 agrees at 10 bases. The CDR3 contains 16 residues. Looked up from germline, CDR1 is SGHNT and CDR2 is YYREEE (reference sequence). V lost 4 bases, J lost 0 bases, and 5 bases stayed unmatched. CDR3 coding DNA: TGTGCCAGCAGCGTCAGGACTAGCGGTAGCACAGATACGCAGTATTTT. This codes for CASSVRTSGSTDTQYF.

The V gene is TRBV9, the J gene TRBJ1-2, with TRBD1 matching over 9 bases. Trimming removed 3 bases from V and 8 bases from J; junction bases left unmatched: 8. Germline CDR1 SGDLS, CDR2 YYNGEE. This CDR3 is built from 14 residues. The CDR3, as DNA: TGTGCCAGCAGCGGATCACAGGGGGCGAGCGGCTACACCTTC. The encoded protein is CASSGSQGASGYTF.

J is TRBJ1-4 and V is TRBV7-9; the D gene is possibly TRBD1 (5 bases). V was trimmed by 7 bases and J by 12 bases, leaving 18 bases between them. Germline-derived CDR1 and CDR2 are SEHNR and FQNEAQ (reference sequence). The CDR3 consists of 13 residues. As DNA, the CDR3 is TGTGCCAGCACGCCCGCACCAGGGAATCAACTGTTTTTT. Its protein product is CASTPAPGNQLFF.

V gene TRBV5-5 combines with J gene TRBJ2-7, with 9 nucleotides matching TRBD1. CDR3 size: 15 residues. CDR1 is SGHKS and CDR2 is YYEKEE in the germline V gene (reference sequence). V lost 3 bases to trimming and J lost 1 base; unmatched junction nucleotides: 5. The CDR3 bases are TGTGCCAGCAGCTCGTACAGGGGGCGATCCTACGAGCAGTACTTC. Its translation: CASSSYRGRSYEQYF.

V and J are TRBV5-1 and TRBJ1-1, with D uncertain. The CDR3 totals 13 residues. The germline CDR1 and CDR2 sequences are SGHRS and YFSETQ. V dropped 3 bases and J dropped 2 bases, with 8 bases sitting between them. This CDR3 reads CASSYGINTEAFF. The CDR3 bases are TGCGCCAGCAGCTACGGGATCAACACTGAAGCTTTCTTT. The whole variable domain, filled in from reference TRBV5-1 and TRBJ1-1, reads KAGVTQTPRYLIKTRGQQVTLSCSPISGHRSVSWYQQTPGQGLQFLFEYFSETQRNKGNFPGRFSGRQFSNSRSEMNVSTLELGDSALYLCASSYGINTEAFFGQGTRLTVV.

The rearrangement uses TRBV5-5 and TRBJ2-7; a weak D match, TRBD2 (5 bases). Germline V CDR1 and CDR2: SGHKS, YYEKEE (reference sequence). V dropped 4 bases and J dropped 1 base, with 12 bases sitting between them. CDR3 length equals 14 residues. The CDR3 protein is CASSVGEVSYEQYF. In DNA, the CDR3 is TGTGCCAGCAGCGTCGGGGAAGTGTCCTACGAGCAGTACTTC.

The J gene is TRBJ2-2, the V gene TRBV4-1, with D maybe TRBD1 (6 bases). Germline V CDR1 and CDR2: MGHRA, YSYEKL. Trimming cost V 4 bases and J 4 bases, with 13 bases left between them. The CDR3 is made up of 15 amino acids. The CDR3 coding sequence is TGCGCCAGCAGCCCCGGATGGGGGCGCACCGGGGAGCTGTTTTTT. Translation gives CASSPGWGRTGELFF.